Presented here are 11 T cell receptor beta chains from one specimen sequenced in a study of T cells in Graves' hyperthyroidism and ophthalmopathy. TCR beta CDR3 regions were amplified from RNA transcripts. The HTBI primer set was used in a first-round RT-PCR of the TCR CDR3. In TCRdb, the multiplex PCR reads were re-called with MiXCR into one record per CDR3 protein. The profile shows about 410,000 distinct CDR3 sequences, about 14% of them singletons. Sequencing was performed on blood. The receptors were sampled from a man younger than 35 with Graves' ophthalmopathy.

The chain combines TRBV9 with TRBJ2-7, with 11 positions matching TRBD2. V trimming: 0 bases; J trimming: 5 bases; junction bases outside the gene matches: 10. CDR1 is SGDLS and CDR2 is YYNGEE in the germline V gene. The length of the CDR3 is 17 residues. The CDR3 DNA reads as TGTGCCAGCAGCGTAGCTCCTACTAGCGGGAGTGAAGACGAGCAGTACTTC. Its translation: CASSVAPTSGSEDEQYF.

Ten or more counts support this clonotype. The chain employs TRBV7-9 and TRBJ2-7; no clear D. Germline lookup yields CDR1 SEHNR and CDR2 FQNEAQ (reference sequence). V lost 5 bases and J 3 bases, leaving 11 bases between the germline ends. This CDR3 comprises 13 residues. CDR3 coding DNA: TGTGCCAGCAGCCGACGGAATGACTACGAGCAGTACTTC. Translated: CASSRRNDYEQYF. Combining the CDR3 with reference TRBV7-9 and TRBJ2-7 gives the whole variable domain DTGVSQNPRHKITKRGQNVTFRCDPISEHNRLYWYRQTLGQGPEFLTYFQNEAQLEKSRLLSDRFSAERPKGSFSTLEIQRTEQGDSAMYLCASSRRNDYEQYFGPGTRLTVT.

The chain couples TRBV7-9 to TRBJ2-1; 7 nucleotides match TRBD1. The ends lost 3 bases at V and 3 bases at J; junction bases unmatched: 5. The CDR3 is 15 residues long. Germline CDR1 SEHNR, CDR2 FQNEAQ (reference sequence). The CDR3 DNA reads TGTGCCAGCAGCTTGAGAGGGACAGACTACAATGAGCAGTTCTTC. Translating it yields CASSLRGTDYNEQFF.

This clonotype was found many times. CDR3 sequence: CASFLSGQGAEKLFF. CDR3 bases: TGTGCCAGCTTTCTCTCGGGACAGGGGGCTGAAAAACTGTTTTTT. The V gene is TRBV7-2, the J gene TRBJ1-4; 12 bases map to TRBD1. CDR1 is SGHTA and CDR2 is FQGNSA in the germline V gene. The length of the CDR3 is 15 residues. After removal of 8 bases from V and 7 bases from J, the junction contained 8 bases not matched to a gene.

This clonotype was detected many times. This chain joins TRBV11-3 and TRBJ2-3; D ambiguous. Trimming removed 0 bases at V and 4 bases at J, with 14 bases between. In germline, CDR1 is SGHNT, CDR2 YENEEA. The CDR3 length is 16 residues. The CDR3 nucleotides are TGTGCCAGCAGCTTAGATAAGAAAAGGGTTGCAGATACGCAGTATTTT. This codes for CASSLDKKRVADTQYF.

As regards this clonotype: This may stem from a read error, because a much larger clone lies one nucleotide away. This chain uses TRBV12-3 or TRBV12-4 with TRBJ2-1; TRBD2 matches at 12 bases. V dropped 5 bases and J dropped 6; count of bases not matched to a gene: 5. The CDR3 contains 15 residues. The CDR3 loop reads CASSQTSGGFNEQFF. The CDR3 nucleotides are TGTGCCAGCAGTCAGACTAGCGGGGGTTTCAATGAGCAGTTCTTC.

This clonotype was counted at least ten times. The J gene is TRBJ2-7, the V gene TRBV7-9; 8 nucleotides align to TRBD1. CDR3 length equals 14 residues. Germline V gene sequence: CDR1 SEHNR, CDR2 FQNEAQ (reference sequence). J was trimmed by 2 bases and V by 3 bases; bases with no gene match: 3. The CDR3 reads CASSFGTGPYEQYF. The CDR3, as DNA: TGTGCCAGCAGCTTCGGGACAGGACCCTACGAGCAGTACTTC. The variable domain in full, with the rest retrieved from reference TRBV7-9 and TRBJ2-7, is DTGVSQNPRHKITKRGQNVTFRCDPISEHNRLYWYRQTLGQGPEFLTYFQNEAQLEKSRLLSDRFSAERPKGSFSTLEIQRTEQGDSAMYLCASSFGTGPYEQYFGPGTRLTVT.

In regard to this clonotype: A much bigger clone sits one base away, suggesting this may be a read error. V usage is TRBV30 and J usage is TRBJ2-1; D could derive from TRBD1 or TRBD2 (5 bases each). The DNA end favors TRBJ2-7, so the J call may be wrong. The CDR3 is 15 amino acids. CDR1 is GTSNPN and CDR2 is SVGIG in the germline V gene (reference sequence). CDR3 residues: CAWSTRASTYNEQYF. Here the CDR3 DNA reads TGTGCCTGGAGTACCAGGGCTAGCACCTACAATGAGCAGTACTTC.

The table lists this clonotype with many counts. The rearrangement joins TRBV2 to TRBJ2-2, with D perhaps matching TRBD1 (5 bases). The V end lost 6 bases, the J end lost 6 bases, and 8 bases lay between the germline ends. The CDR3 is 12 residues long. Germline CDR1 is SNHLY and CDR2 is FYNNEI. In DNA, the CDR3 is TGTGCCAGCAGCGGACACGCCGGGGAGCTGTTTTTT. It translates to CASSGHAGELFF.

This clonotype was recorded a few times. The rearrangement links TRBV27 to TRBJ1-1; 8 nucleotides line up with TRBD1. The J segment lost 7 bases and the V segment lost 5 bases, leaving 12 bases of the junction unmatched. This CDR3 spans 15 amino acids. Germline-derived CDR1 and CDR2 are MNHEY and SMNVEV (reference sequence). CDR3: CASSGLRGPAGEAFF. The CDR3 DNA is TGTGCCAGCAGTGGACTCAGGGGGCCGGCGGGTGAAGCTTTCTTT.

Ten or more counts support this clonotype. The chain has TRBV7-2 and TRBJ2-3; D may be TRBD1 (6 bases). Looked up from germline, CDR1 is SGHTA and CDR2 is FQGNSA. V was pared by 0 bases and J by 2 bases, with 12 bases between. The CDR3 loop spans 16 amino acids. The CDR3 DNA sequence: TGTGCCAGCAGCTTAGCATACAGGGCTTACACAGATACGCAGTATTTT. This translates into CASSLAYRAYTDTQYF.